This paragraph covers one T cell receptor (beta chain) sequence. Its antigen is unknown. The input lacks base qualities; no much larger clone sits a single base away. These data come from a study of blood T cell dynamics during melanoma immunotherapy (TCRdb year 2020). At the level of the whole study: All patients had metastatic melanoma and were given first-line pembrolizumab or nivolumab plus ipilimumab as standard of care in the United Kingdom. Peripheral T cell receptor repertoires of metastatic melanoma patients were profiled before and after one cycle of checkpoint inhibitor therapy to find early correlates of response. A training cohort was formed from consecutive patients, and a further independent group of patients from the same centre was pooled into an external validation set. Results the study describes overall, beyond this receptor: A bifurcated reorganization of the PBMC repertoire at W3, with increased clonality or increased diversity, was observed in patients who later achieved disease control, unlike in progressors. The relatively small sample size was acknowledged as a potential limitation on generalization of the results. The study could not determine whether the T cell clones driving repertoire changes were melanoma-specific or reflected general immune activation.

The CDR3 holds 17 amino acids from the cysteine to the phenylalanine. The CDR3 DNA has 51 bases and is translated from base 1. The time point label here, explained by the study, means: week 3, after first cycle of checkpoint inhibitor. Blood samples were taken at two points: before treatment (T0) and at week 3 (W3), which came after the first cycle of checkpoint blockade. Except for two patients with rapid clinical progression, response was assessed 12 weeks after the first infusion by RECIST 1.1; disease control meant complete response, partial response or stable disease. Any patient who had received prior systemic cancer treatment, was on concomitant immunosuppressant therapy or had synchronous other active malignancies was excluded. TCR beta was sequenced in both bulk PBMC and plasma cell-free DNA in order to track circulating cells as well as T cell turnover. Lymphoprep and SepMate tubes were used to isolate PBMC from blood, and red cell lysis was then performed. QIAamp DNA Blood Mini kits were used to extract DNA from PBMC and sorted T cell subsets.

Every bulk PBMC sample had a fixed 350 ng of DNA loaded. TCR beta CDR3 sequences were amplified from genomic DNA with the immunoSEQ TCRb Assay kit following manufacturer instructions. The KAPA Library Quantification Kit for Illumina platforms was used to quantify the pooled libraries by qPCR. Pooled libraries were clustered at 0.6-1.1 pM and sequenced on an Illumina NextSeq 500. Turning to the authors' computational methods: The TCR data were analyzed using immunoSEQ ANALYZER and the R LymphoSeq package. A rearrangement efficiency score was calculated as productive divided by the sum of productive and non-productive CDR3 sequences. Clonality was assessed using the Gini coefficient and diversity using the Renyi index at alpha=1, with pairwise comparisons between timepoints within each patient. Clonal relatedness, based on an edit distance of 3, and repertoire similarity, based on the Bhattacharyya coefficient, were both computed in LymphoSeq. To classify response, a linear discriminant analysis based on week-3 changes in clonality and diversity was built using the R MASS and caret packages. TCRdb mirrors the immuneACCESS table, restricted to in-frame sequences. Some clones are absent from its copies; in checked studies, under half trace to an unresolved V gene, and the reason for the others is unknown. V, J and clone size were drawn from that table, and D and trimming were deduced from the DNA. The table for this sample lists approximately 6,300 clones; approximately 91% of them were counted only once. The ten largest make up 5% of the sample.

The sequence derives from a human donor with melanoma. The sequenced sample was blood, obtained from a patient treated with checkpoint blockade. The chain uses TRBV21-1 and TRBJ1-6. TRBV21-1 is marked as a pseudogene. The DNA reads TGTGCCAGCACCGAAGGGAAGGGGAGGAGATCCCATTCACCCCTCCACTTT. It translates as CASTEGKGRRSHSPLHF.